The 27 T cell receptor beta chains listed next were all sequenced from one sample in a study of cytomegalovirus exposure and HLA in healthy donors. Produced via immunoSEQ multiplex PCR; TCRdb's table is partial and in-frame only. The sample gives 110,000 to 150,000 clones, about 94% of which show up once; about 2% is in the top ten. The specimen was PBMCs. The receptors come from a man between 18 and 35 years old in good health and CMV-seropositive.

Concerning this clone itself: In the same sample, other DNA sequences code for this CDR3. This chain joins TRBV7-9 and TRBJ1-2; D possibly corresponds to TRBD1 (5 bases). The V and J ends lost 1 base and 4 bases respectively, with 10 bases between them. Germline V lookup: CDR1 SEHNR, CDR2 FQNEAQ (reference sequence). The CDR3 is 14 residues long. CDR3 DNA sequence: TGTGCCAGCAGCTTAGGTCAGGGAAGCTATGGCTACACCTTC. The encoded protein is CASSLGQGSYGYTF. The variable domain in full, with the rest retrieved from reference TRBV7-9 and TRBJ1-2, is DTGVSQNPRHKITKRGQNVTFRCDPISEHNRLYWYRQTLGQGPEFLTYFQNEAQLEKSRLLSDRFSAERPKGSFSTLEIQRTEQGDSAMYLCASSLGQGSYGYTFGSGTRLTVV.

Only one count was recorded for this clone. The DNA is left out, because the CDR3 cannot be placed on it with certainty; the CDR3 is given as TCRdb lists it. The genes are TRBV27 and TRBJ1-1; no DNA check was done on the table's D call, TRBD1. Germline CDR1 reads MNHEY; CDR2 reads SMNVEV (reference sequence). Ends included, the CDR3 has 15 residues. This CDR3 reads CASSSSDSLNTEAFF.

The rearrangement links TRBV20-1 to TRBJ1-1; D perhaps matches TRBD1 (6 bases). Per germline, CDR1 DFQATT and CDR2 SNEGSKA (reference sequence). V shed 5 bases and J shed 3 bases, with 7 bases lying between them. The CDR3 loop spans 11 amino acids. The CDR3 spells CSASGDTEAFF. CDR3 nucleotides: TGCAGTGCTTCAGGGGACACTGAAGCTTTCTTT.

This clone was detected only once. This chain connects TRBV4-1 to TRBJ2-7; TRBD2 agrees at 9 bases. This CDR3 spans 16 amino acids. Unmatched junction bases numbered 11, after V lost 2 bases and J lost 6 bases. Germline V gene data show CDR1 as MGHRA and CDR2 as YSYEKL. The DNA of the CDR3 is TGCGCCAGCAGCCAAATAGCGGGAGCACGTCTCGGCGAGCAGTACTTC. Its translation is CASSQIAGARLGEQYF.

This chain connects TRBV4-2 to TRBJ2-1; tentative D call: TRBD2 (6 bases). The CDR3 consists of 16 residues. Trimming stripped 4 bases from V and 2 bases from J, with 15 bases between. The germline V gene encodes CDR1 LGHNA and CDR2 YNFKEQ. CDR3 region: CASSRLGLATYNEQFF. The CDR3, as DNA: TGTGCCAGCAGCCGATTGGGACTCGCTACCTACAATGAGCAGTTCTTC.

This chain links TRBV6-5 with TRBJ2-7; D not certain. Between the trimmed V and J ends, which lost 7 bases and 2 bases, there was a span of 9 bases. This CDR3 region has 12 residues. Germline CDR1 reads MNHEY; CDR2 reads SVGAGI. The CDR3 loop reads CASTSAAYEQYF. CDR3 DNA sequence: TGTGCCAGCACCTCGGCGGCCTACGAGCAGTACTTC.

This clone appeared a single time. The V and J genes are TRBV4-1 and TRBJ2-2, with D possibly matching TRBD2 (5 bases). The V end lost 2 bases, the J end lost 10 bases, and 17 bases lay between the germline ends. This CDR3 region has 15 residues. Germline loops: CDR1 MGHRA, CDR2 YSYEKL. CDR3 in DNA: TGCGCCAGCAGCCAACTTGACGCCCTGCGGGTGGAGCTGTTTTTT. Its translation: CASSQLDALRVELFF.

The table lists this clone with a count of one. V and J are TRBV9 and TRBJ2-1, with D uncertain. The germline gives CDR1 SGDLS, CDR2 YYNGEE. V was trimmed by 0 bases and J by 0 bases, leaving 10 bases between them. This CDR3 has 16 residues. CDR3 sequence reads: CASSVVGGSSYNEQFF. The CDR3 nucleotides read TGTGCCAGCAGCGTAGTAGGCGGCAGCTCCTACAATGAGCAGTTCTTC.

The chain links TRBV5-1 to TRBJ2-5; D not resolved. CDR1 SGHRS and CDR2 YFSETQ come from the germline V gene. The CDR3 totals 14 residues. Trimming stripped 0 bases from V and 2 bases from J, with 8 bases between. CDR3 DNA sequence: TGCGCCAGCAGCTTGGCTCCAGGTCAAGAGACCCAGTACTTC. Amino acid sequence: CASSLAPGQETQYF.

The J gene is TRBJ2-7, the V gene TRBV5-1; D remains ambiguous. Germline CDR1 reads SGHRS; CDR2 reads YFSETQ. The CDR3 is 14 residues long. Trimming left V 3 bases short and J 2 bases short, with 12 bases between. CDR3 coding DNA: TGCGCCAGCAGCTCCAGAGGAGCCACCTACGAGCAGTACTTC. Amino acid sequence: CASSSRGATYEQYF.

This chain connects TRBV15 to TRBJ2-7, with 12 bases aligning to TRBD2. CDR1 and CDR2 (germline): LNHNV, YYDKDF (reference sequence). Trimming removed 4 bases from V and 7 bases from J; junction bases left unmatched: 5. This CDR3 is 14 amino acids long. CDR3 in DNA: TGTGCCACCAGCAAAGGACTAGCGGGAAATGAGCAGTACTTC. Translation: CATSKGLAGNEQYF.

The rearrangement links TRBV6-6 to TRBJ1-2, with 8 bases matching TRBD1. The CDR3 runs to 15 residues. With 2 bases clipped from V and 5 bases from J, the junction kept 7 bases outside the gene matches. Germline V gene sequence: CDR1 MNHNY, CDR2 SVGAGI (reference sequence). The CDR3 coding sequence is TGTGCCAGCAGTTACGCAGGGGGCGCGGAATATGGCTACACCTTC. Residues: CASSYAGGAEYGYTF.

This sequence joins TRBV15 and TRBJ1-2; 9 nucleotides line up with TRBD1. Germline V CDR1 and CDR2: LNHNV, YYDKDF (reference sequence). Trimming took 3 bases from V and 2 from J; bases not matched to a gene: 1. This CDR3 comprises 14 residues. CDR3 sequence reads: CATSRGTGNYGYTF. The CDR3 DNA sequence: TGTGCCACCAGCAGGGGGACAGGGAACTATGGCTACACCTTC. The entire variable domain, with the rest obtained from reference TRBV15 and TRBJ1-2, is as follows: DAMVIQNPRYQVTQFGKPVTLSCSQTLNHNVMYWYQQKSSQAPKLLFHYYDKDFNNEADTPDNFQSRRPNTSFCFLDIRSPGLGDTAMYLCATSRGTGNYGYTFGSGTRLTVV.

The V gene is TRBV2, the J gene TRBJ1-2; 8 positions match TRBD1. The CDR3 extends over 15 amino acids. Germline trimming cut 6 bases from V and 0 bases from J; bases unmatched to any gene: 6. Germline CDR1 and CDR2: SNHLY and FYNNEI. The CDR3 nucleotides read TGTGCCAGCAGGATCGACAGGGGTCCTAACTATGGCTACACCTTC. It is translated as CASRIDRGPNYGYTF.

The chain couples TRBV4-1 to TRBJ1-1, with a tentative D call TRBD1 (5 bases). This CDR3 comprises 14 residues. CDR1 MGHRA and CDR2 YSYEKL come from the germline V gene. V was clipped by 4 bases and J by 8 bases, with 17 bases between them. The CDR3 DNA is TGCGCCAGCAGCCTACAGACAGTGGCTTCCGAAGCTTTCTTT. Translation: CASSLQTVASEAFF.

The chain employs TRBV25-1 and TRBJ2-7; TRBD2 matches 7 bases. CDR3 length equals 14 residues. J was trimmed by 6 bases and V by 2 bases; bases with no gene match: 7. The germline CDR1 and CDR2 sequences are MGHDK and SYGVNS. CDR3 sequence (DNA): TGTGCCAGCAGTGAAACAGGCGGGAGTGGCGAGCAGTACTTC. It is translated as CASSETGGSGEQYF.

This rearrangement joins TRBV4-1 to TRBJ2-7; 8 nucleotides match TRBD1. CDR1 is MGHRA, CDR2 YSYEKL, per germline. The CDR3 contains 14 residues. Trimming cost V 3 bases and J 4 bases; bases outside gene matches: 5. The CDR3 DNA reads TGCGCCAGCAGCCAGCCAGGGGGCAGGTACGAGCAGTACTTC. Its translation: CASSQPGGRYEQYF.

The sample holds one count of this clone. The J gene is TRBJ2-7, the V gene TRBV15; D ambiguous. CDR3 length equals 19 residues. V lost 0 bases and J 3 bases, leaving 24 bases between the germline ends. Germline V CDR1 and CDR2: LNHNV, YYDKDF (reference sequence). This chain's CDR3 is CATSRDPLEPRVRLYEQYF. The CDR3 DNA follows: TGTGCCACCAGCAGAGATCCCCTAGAACCCCGGGTTAGACTCTACGAGCAGTACTTC. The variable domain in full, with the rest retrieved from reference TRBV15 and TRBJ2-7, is DAMVIQNPRYQVTQFGKPVTLSCSQTLNHNVMYWYQQKSSQAPKLLFHYYDKDFNNEADTPDNFQSRRPNTSFCFLDIRSPGLGDTAMYLCATSRDPLEPRVRLYEQYFGPGTRLTVT.

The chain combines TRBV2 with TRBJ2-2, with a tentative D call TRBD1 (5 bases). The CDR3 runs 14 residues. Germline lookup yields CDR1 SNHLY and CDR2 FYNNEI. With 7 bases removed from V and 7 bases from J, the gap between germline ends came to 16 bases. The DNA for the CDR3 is TGTGCCAGCAAAGAGACAGACATTAACGGGGAGCTGTTTTTT. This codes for CASKETDINGELFF.

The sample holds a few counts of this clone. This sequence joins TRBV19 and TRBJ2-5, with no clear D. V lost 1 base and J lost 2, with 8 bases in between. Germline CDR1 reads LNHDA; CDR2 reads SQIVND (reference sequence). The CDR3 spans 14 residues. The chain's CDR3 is CASSIVTDQETQYF. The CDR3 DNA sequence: TGTGCCAGTAGTATAGTTACAGATCAAGAGACCCAGTACTTC.

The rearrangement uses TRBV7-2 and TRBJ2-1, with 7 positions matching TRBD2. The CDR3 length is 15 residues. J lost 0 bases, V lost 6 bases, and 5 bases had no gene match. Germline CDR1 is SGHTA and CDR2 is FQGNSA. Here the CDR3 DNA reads TGTGCCAGCAGTACTAGCGCGAGCTCCTACAATGAGCAGTTCTTC. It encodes CASSTSASSYNEQFF.

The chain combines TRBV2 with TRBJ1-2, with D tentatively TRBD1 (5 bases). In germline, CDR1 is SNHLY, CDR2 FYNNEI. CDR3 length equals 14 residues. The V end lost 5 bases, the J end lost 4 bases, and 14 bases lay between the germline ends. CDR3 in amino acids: CASSMRQIRYGYTF. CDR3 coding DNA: TGTGCCAGCAGTATGAGACAGATCCGCTATGGCTACACCTTC.

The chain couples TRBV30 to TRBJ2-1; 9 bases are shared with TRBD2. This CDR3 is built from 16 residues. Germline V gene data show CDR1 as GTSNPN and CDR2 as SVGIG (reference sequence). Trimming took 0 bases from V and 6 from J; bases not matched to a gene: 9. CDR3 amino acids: CAWSVRGGRAFNEQFF. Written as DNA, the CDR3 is TGTGCCTGGAGTGTACGGGGCGGGAGGGCCTTCAATGAGCAGTTCTTC.

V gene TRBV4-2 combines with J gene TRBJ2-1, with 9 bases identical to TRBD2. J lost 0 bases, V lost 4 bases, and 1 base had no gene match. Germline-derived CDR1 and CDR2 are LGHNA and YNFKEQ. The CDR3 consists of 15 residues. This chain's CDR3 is CASSLSGGSYNEQFF. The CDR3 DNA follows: TGTGCCAGCAGCCTTAGCGGGGGCTCCTACAATGAGCAGTTCTTC.

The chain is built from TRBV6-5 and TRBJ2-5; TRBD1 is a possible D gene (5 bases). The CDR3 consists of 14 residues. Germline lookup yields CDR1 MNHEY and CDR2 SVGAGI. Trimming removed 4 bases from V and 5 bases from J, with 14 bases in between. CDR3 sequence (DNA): TGTGCCAGCAGTTGGCAAGGGGTTTCGGAGACCCAGTACTTC. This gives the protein CASSWQGVSETQYF.

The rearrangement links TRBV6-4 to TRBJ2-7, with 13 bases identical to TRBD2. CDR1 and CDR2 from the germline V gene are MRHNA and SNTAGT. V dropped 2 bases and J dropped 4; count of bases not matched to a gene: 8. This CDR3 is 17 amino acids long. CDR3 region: CASSDPRTSGSWYEQYF. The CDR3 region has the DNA TGTGCCAGCAGTGACCCGAGGACTAGCGGGAGTTGGTACGAGCAGTACTTC.

DNA of the CDR3: TGTGCCAGCAGGGCCGTGGGGGCCAACGTCCTGACTTTC. Its protein product is CASRAVGANVLTF. The V call is TRBV2, the J call TRBJ2-6; no clear D. Germline V gene sequence: CDR1 SNHLY, CDR2 FYNNEI. This CDR3 comprises 13 residues. V shed 6 bases and J shed 4 bases, with 7 bases lying between them.